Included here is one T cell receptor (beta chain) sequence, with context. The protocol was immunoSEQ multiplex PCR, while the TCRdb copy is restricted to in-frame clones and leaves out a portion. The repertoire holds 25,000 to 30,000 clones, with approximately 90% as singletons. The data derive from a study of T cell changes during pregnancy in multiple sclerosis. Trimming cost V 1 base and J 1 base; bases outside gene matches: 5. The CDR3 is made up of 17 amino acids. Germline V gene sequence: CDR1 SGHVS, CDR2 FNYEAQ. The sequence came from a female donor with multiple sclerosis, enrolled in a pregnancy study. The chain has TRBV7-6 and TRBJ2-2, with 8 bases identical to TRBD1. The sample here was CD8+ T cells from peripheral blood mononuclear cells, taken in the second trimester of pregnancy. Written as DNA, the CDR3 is TGTGCCAGCAGCTTAGGACCGGGACAGGAGAACACCGGGGAGCTGTTTTTT. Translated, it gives CASSLGPGQENTGELFF.